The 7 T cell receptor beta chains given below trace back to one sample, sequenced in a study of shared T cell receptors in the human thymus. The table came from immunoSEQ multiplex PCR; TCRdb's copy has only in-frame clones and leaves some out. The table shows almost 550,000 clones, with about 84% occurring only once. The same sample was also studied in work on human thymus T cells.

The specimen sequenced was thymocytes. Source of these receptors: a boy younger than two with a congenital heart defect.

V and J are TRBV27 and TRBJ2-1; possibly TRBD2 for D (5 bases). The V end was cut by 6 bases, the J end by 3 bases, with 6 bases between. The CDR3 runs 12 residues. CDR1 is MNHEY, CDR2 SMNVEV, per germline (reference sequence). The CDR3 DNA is TGTGCCAGCAGCCGGGACTACAATGAGCAGTTCTTC. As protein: CASSRDYNEQFF.

CDR3 residues: CASSEKGDQPQHF. The CDR3 DNA sequence: TGCGCCAGCAGTGAAAAGGGGGATCAGCCCCAGCATTTT. The J gene is TRBJ1-5, the V gene TRBV10-2; tentatively, D is TRBD1 (6 bases). The CDR3 consists of 13 residues. CDR1 and CDR2 from the germline V gene are WSHSY and SAAADI. Trimming pared 3 bases from V and 5 bases from J, leaving 8 bases between.

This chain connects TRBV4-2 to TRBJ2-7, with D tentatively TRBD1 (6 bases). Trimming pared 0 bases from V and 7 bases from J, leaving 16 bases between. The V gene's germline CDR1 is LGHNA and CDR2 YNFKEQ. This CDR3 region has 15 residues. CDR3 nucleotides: TGTGCCAGCAGCCAAGAGGGTCCCCCAGGGGAGGAGCAGTACTTC. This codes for CASSQEGPPGEEQYF.

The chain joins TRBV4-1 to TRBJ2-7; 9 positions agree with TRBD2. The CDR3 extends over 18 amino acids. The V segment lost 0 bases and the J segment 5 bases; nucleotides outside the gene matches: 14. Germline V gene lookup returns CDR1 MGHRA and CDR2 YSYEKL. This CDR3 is CASSQDSRASGVPNEQYF. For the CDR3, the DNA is TGCGCCAGCAGCCAAGATTCGAGGGCTAGCGGGGTCCCCAACGAGCAGTACTTC.

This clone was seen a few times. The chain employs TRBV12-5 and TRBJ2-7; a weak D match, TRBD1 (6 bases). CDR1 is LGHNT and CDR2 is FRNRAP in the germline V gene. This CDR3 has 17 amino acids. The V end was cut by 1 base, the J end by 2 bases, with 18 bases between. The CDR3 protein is CASGLGQPTGTTYEQYF. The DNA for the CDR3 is TGTGCTAGTGGTTTGGGACAACCAACAGGGACAACCTACGAGCAGTACTTC.

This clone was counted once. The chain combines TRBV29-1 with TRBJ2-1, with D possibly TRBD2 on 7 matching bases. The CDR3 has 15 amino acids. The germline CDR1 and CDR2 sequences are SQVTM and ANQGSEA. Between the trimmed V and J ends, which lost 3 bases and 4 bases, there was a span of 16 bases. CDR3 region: CSVDAGASGYNEQFF. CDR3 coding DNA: TGCAGCGTTGATGCGGGGGCTAGCGGTTACAATGAGCAGTTCTTC.

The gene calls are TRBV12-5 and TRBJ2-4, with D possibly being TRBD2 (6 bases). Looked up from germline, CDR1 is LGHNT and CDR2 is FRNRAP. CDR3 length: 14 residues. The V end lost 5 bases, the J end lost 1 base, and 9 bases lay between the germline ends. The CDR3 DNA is TGTGCTAGTGGTCCAGGGAGGGCCAAAAACATTCAGTACTTC. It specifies CASGPGRAKNIQYF. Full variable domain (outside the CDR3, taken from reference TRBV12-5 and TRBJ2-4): DARVTQTPRHKVTEMGQEVTMRCQPILGHNTVFWYRQTMMQGLELLAYFRNRAPLDDSGMPKDRFSAEMPDATLATLKIQPSEPRDSAVYFCASGPGRAKNIQYFGAGTRLSVL.